This paragraph reports one T cell receptor beta chain. It lacks a known antigen. It has no much larger one-base neighbor in the sample; base qualities were not kept. The time point label, as the study defines it: baseline before first vaccination. Samples from vaccinated people were obtained from the UK trials COV001 and COV002, which included a single-blind randomized controlled phase 2/3 trial of AZD1222 (ChAdOx1 nCoV-19) in healthy adults. For TCRbeta chain sequencing, PBMC samples were collected from trial participants at day 0 and at day 28 after the second dose. The CDR3 regions of human TCRbeta chains were analyzed by immunosequencing. Concerning the study's data processing: TCRs in the repertoires were matched against a reference library of SARS-CoV-2-specific TCRs that had been generated with the MIRA antigen-specificity platform. Breadth was defined as the fraction of unique TCRs that were SARS-CoV-2-associated, and depth was defined as the fraction of total T cells that were SARS-CoV-2-associated. Each spike-specific TCR was assigned to its reactive spike region and to a CD4 or CD8 class using the MIRA data. Log10-transformed breadth and depth values were compared by one-way ANOVA with Sidak's multiple comparisons tests. The clones in this table, taken by TCRdb from immuneACCESS, are in-frame only. Not every clone is retained; where verified, under half of the shortfall comes from an unresolved V gene, and the cause of the rest is unknown. Clonal size and the V and J genes are those of that table, whereas D and trimming came from the DNA. The sample table records approximately 70,000 clones; around 86% of these occur just once. The leading ten clones occupy 24% of the sample.

The data were taken from a study of T cell responses to AZD1222 COVID-19 vaccine (dated by TCRdb to the early 2020s). For the wider study: AZD1222 recipients whose second dose came at about 4 weeks and those whose second dose came at about 12 weeks were combined into one group, since spike-specific TCR depth and breadth did not differ between the two schedules. Trial participants were enrolled by age into 18-55, 56-69 and 70-plus year subgroups, with roughly 150, 30 and 60 TCR-sequenced participants respectively. TCR sequencing covered roughly 230 trial participants: some 210 given two doses of AZD1222 and around 25 given two doses of MenACWY control vaccine. Summary of the overall study and its limitations: Because no day 14 peak-response samples were available, repertoires were characterized only after the peak T cell response. In the small 56-69-year group, the increase in depth fell short of significance, most likely because of low power. Spike-specific TCR breadth and depth rose significantly after two AZD1222 doses compared with day 0 and with MenACWY recipients. Vaccine-associated CD4 TCRs spanned the whole spike protein, with dominant responses in regions 160-218 and 743-854. Nearly half of unique spike-specific TCRs reportedly recognized epitopes outside regions mutated in the B.1.351 and B.1.1.7 variants. Conclusions about previously exposed vaccinees are limited, since just five to seven AZD1222 recipients were seropositive for SARS-CoV-2 at baseline. Participants were mostly white British and included more females than males, and it was suggested by the authors that clonal diversity may have been underestimated.

Sequences SGHDT (CDR1) and YYEEEE (CDR2) are obtained from the germline V gene. Including cysteine and phenylalanine, the CDR3 has 15 amino acids. Of all the DNA, just the CDR3 is kept, 45 bases in frame from base 1. The junction carries 13 bases between V and J, which are trimmed by 2 bases and 4 bases respectively. This sequence was found in an adult in good health. The source was peripheral blood, collected on day 0 of AZD1222 vaccination. The rearranged segments are TRBV5-6 and TRBJ2-1; no D gene call is confident. CDR3 protein: CASSFSVISYNEQFF. The DNA reads as follows: TGTGCCAGCAGCTTTAGTGTGATCTCTTACAATGAGCAGTTCTTC.